Following are 23 T cell receptor beta chains from one sample sequenced in a study of T-cell reconstitution after alpha-beta-depleted transplantation in children. Unique molecular identifiers were incorporated when the TCRbeta library was constructed. TCRdb re-analysed the PCR reads in MiXCR, keeping a single row per CDR3 protein. The sample yields 610,000 or so distinct CDR3 sequences, over 20% seen once. Material: PBMCs, obtained before TCRalphabeta/CD19-depleted stem cell transplant. The source of these receptors is a boy younger than two with Wiskott-Aldrich syndrome, due to receive a stem cell transplant.

The DNA of the CDR3 is TGCAGCGTTGAAAGCTACAGGGTAAATGAGCAGTTCTTC. Protein: CSVESYRVNEQFF. The gene calls are TRBV29-1 and TRBJ2-1, with a tentative D call TRBD1 (6 bases). Germline V gene sequence: CDR1 SQVTM, CDR2 ANQGSEA. The CDR3 consists of 13 residues. V gave up 2 bases and J gave up 7 bases, with 12 bases separating them.

The chain links TRBV5-1 to TRBJ2-1, with 11 positions matching TRBD2. With 0 bases clipped from V and 6 bases from J, the junction kept 5 bases outside the gene matches. This CDR3 comprises 16 residues. Per germline, CDR1 SGHRS and CDR2 YFSETQ. The CDR3 nucleotides are TGCGCCAGCAGCTTGGTTAGCGGGAGGGCCTCCAATGAGCAGTTCTTC. It translates to CASSLVSGRASNEQFF.

This chain joins TRBV20-1 and TRBJ2-5, with 7 bases lining up with TRBD1. CDR3 length: 14 residues. Trimming cost V 3 bases and J 2 bases; bases outside gene matches: 6. The germline V gene has CDR1 DFQATT and CDR2 SNEGSKA (reference sequence). In DNA, the CDR3 is TGCAGTGCTAGCGAACCGGGACAGCAAGAGACCCAGTACTTC. This codes for CSASEPGQQETQYF.

This clonotype was seen a single time. The chain employs TRBV20-1 and TRBJ1-5; possible D gene TRBD1, 6 bases. Germline V gene sequence: CDR1 DFQATT, CDR2 SNEGSKA (reference sequence). The CDR3 runs to 12 residues. V lost 4 bases, J lost 7 bases, and 11 bases lay in between. CDR3 loop: CSANHREQPQHF. Here the CDR3 DNA reads TGCAGTGCTAATCACAGGGAGCAGCCCCAGCATTTT.

This clonotype appeared a single time. The chain uses TRBV5-1 and TRBJ2-1; the D gene is possibly TRBD2 (6 bases). Germline V lookup: CDR1 SGHRS, CDR2 YFSETQ. V dropped 0 bases and J dropped 0 bases, with 13 bases sitting between them. The CDR3 totals 17 residues. DNA of the CDR3: TGCGCCAGCAGCTTGGCGGGAGCGGGTATCTCCTACAATGAGCAGTTCTTC. Encoded protein: CASSLAGAGISYNEQFF.

The chain is built from TRBV29-1 and TRBJ2-5; 9 bases line up with TRBD2. Germline V gene lookup returns CDR1 SQVTM and CDR2 ANQGSEA. This CDR3 is built from 13 residues. J gave up 5 bases and V 5 bases, and 6 bases lay outside the gene matches. The CDR3 bases are TGCAGCGTTAAAGCGGGAGGTGATGAGACCCAGTACTTC. Translating gives CSVKAGGDETQYF.

This clonotype has more than one count but fewer than ten. The CDR3 bases are TGCGCCAGCAGCGGTAGCGGGGAGAACACCGGGGAGCTGTTTTTT. Its protein product is CASSGSGENTGELFF. The J gene is TRBJ2-2, the V gene TRBV5-1; 8 nucleotides align to TRBD2. Germline V gene data show CDR1 as SGHRS and CDR2 as YFSETQ. The V gene end was trimmed by 4 bases and the J gene end by 1 base; junction bases not matched to a gene: 3. CDR3 length equals 15 residues.

V gene TRBV3-1 combines with J gene TRBJ1-2, with D perhaps TRBD1 (6 bases). This CDR3 spans 13 amino acids. V was cut by 1 base and J by 3 bases, with 6 bases left in between. Germline assignment: CDR1 LGHDT and CDR2 YNNKEL (reference sequence). This CDR3 is CASSQGTDYGYTF. CDR3 DNA sequence: TGTGCCAGCAGCCAAGGGACAGACTATGGCTACACCTTC.

This clonotype was observed a few times. The genes are TRBV9 and TRBJ2-5; D is tentatively TRBD1 or TRBD2 (5 bases each). CDR3 length: 16 amino acids. The germline CDR1 and CDR2 sequences are SGDLS and YYNGEE. V was cut by 0 bases and J by 4 bases, with 16 bases left in between. This CDR3 reads CASSVEGSARGETQYF. The CDR3 bases are TGTGCCAGCAGCGTAGAGGGTAGCGCTAGGGGAGAGACCCAGTACTTC.

J is TRBJ2-1 and V is TRBV18; TRBD2 agrees at 12 bases. This CDR3 has 16 amino acids. Germline V gives CDR1 KGHSH, CDR2 LQKENI. Trimming took 6 bases from V and 8 from J; bases not matched to a gene: 11. The CDR3 is CASSPRLAGAEYEQFF. The DNA for the CDR3 is TGTGCCAGCTCGCCAAGACTAGCGGGAGCGGAATATGAGCAGTTCTTC.

V gene TRBV2 combines with J gene TRBJ2-1, with D possibly matching TRBD1 (5 bases). V was shortened by 3 bases and J by 4 bases, with 10 bases between the two germline ends. Germline-derived CDR1 and CDR2 are SNHLY and FYNNEI. There are 14 residues in the CDR3. This CDR3 is CASSEGRAYNEQFF. Written as DNA, the CDR3 is TGTGCCAGCAGTGAGGGCAGGGCTTACAATGAGCAGTTCTTC. The full variable domain, in which reference TRBV2 and TRBJ2-1 provide the parts outside the CDR3, is EPEVTQTPSHQVTQMGQEVILRCVPISNHLYFYWYRQILGQKVEFLVSFYNNEISEKSEIFDDQFSVERPDGSNFTLKIRSTKLEDSAMYFCASSEGRAYNEQFFGPGTRLTVL.

The rearrangement uses TRBV20-1 and TRBJ2-1, with no clear D. Trimming removed 3 bases at V and 5 bases at J, with 14 bases between. Germline loops: CDR1 DFQATT, CDR2 SNEGSKA (reference sequence). This CDR3 is built from 14 residues. CDR3 loop: CSASHLVGHNEQFF. The CDR3, as DNA: TGCAGTGCTAGCCACCTGGTTGGCCACAATGAGCAGTTCTTC.

V usage is TRBV4-1 and J usage is TRBJ2-2; the D gene could be TRBD1 or TRBD2 (5 bases each). Trimming removed 1 base at V and 13 bases at J, with 13 bases between. CDR3 length: 13 amino acids. Germline CDR1 MGHRA, CDR2 YSYEKL. The CDR3 bases are TGCGCCAGCAGCCAAGTTGGGACCCCCCGGCTGTTTTTT. It yields the protein CASSQVGTPRLFF.

The CDR3 sequence is CASSVGLAGADTQYF. The CDR3 DNA is TGTGCCAGCAGCGTAGGGCTAGCGGGAGCAGATACGCAGTATTTT. The chain combines TRBV9 with TRBJ2-3; 10 bases match TRBD2. CDR3 length equals 15 residues. In germline, CDR1 is SGDLS, CDR2 YYNGEE. The V gene end was trimmed by 0 bases and the J gene end by 4 bases; junction bases not matched to a gene: 2.

The chain is built from TRBV15 and TRBJ2-1; D unresolved. The CDR3 covers 13 residues. V lost 0 bases, J lost 15 bases, and 15 bases lay in between. Germline V CDR1 and CDR2: LNHNV, YYDKDF (reference sequence). CDR3 sequence (DNA): TGTGCCACCAGCAGAGATCCCGCAGGTCAAACGTTCTTC. Protein product: CATSRDPAGQTFF.

This sequence joins TRBV7-2 and TRBJ1-1, with TRBD1 matching 10 bases. Germline lookup yields CDR1 SGHTA and CDR2 FQGNSA. V was pared by 3 bases and J by 8 bases, with 9 bases of the junction left unmatched. This CDR3 spans 15 amino acids. CDR3 coding DNA: TGTGCCAGCAGCTTTAGGGACAGGGGTTTCGCAGAAGCTTTCTTT. This codes for CASSFRDRGFAEAFF.

CDR3 DNA: TGCAGTGCTATTCCGGGACTAGCGGGACCAGATACGCAGTATTTT. Translated: CSAIPGLAGPDTQYF. The rearrangement links TRBV20-1 to TRBJ2-3, with 13 positions matching TRBD2. The CDR3 sequence is 15 residues long. Looked up from germline, CDR1 is DFQATT and CDR2 is SNEGSKA (reference sequence). J lost 4 bases, V lost 4 bases, and 5 bases had no gene match.

V gene TRBV12-3 or TRBV12-4 combines with J gene TRBJ1-1; D remains unclear. The V gene lost 3 bases and the J gene lost 1 base, with 6 bases spanning the gap. The CDR3 contains 13 residues. CDR3 bases: TGTGCCAGCAGTTTTGACACGAACACTGAAGCTTTCTTT. Its protein product is CASSFDTNTEAFF.

This sequence joins TRBV7-2 and TRBJ2-5, with D perhaps TRBD1 (6 bases). The CDR3 is 14 amino acids. From germline, CDR1 is SGHTA and CDR2 FQGNSA. V shed 7 bases and J shed 5 bases, with 17 bases lying between them. The CDR3 spells CASIPPNRVETQYF. For the CDR3, the DNA is TGTGCCAGCATCCCGCCGAACAGGGTTGAGACCCAGTACTTC.

Here the CDR3 reads CSATTAVSGNTIYF. The CDR3 DNA reads as TGCAGTGCCACTACAGCAGTCTCTGGAAACACCATATATTTT. The chain carries TRBV20-1 and TRBJ1-3; D not resolved. V was trimmed by 6 bases and J by 0 bases, leaving 12 bases between them. This CDR3 region has 14 residues. CDR1 is DFQATT, CDR2 SNEGSKA, per germline (reference sequence).

The table lists this clonotype with a count of one. The genes are TRBV5-1 and TRBJ1-4; no firm D call. The V end was cut by 4 bases, the J end by 6 bases, with 16 bases between. Germline V gives CDR1 SGHRS, CDR2 YFSETQ. There are 15 residues in the CDR3. The CDR3 DNA reads TGCGCCAGCAGCCCACTTATGGTCTCGGATGAAAAACTGTTTTTT. Translating it yields CASSPLMVSDEKLFF.

The V and J genes are TRBV20-1 and TRBJ2-5, with 13 bases matching TRBD2. The junction had 9 bases not matched to a gene; V was cut back by 3 bases and J by 5 bases. From germline, CDR1 is DFQATT and CDR2 SNEGSKA (reference sequence). This CDR3 is built from 16 residues. Written as DNA, the CDR3 is TGCAGTGCTAGGGGACTAGCGGGAAGCGGCCGGGAGACCCAGTACTTC. Protein: CSARGLAGSGRETQYF.

This clonotype was seen more than once but under ten times. This chain links TRBV5-1 with TRBJ2-2; tentatively, D is TRBD1 (5 bases). The CDR3 extends over 15 amino acids. With 5 bases removed from V and 4 bases from J, the gap between germline ends came to 15 bases. CDR1 is SGHRS and CDR2 is YFSETQ in the germline V gene. The CDR3 reads CASSVKGRGTGELFF. CDR3 nucleotides: TGCGCCAGCAGTGTAAAGGGAAGGGGCACCGGGGAGCTGTTTTTT. Filled out from reference TRBV5-1 and TRBJ2-2, the complete variable domain reads KAGVTQTPRYLIKTRGQQVTLSCSPISGHRSVSWYQQTPGQGLQFLFEYFSETQRNKGNFPGRFSGRQFSNSRSEMNVSTLELGDSALYLCASSVKGRGTGELFFGEGSRLTVL.